The entry below gives a single T cell receptor beta chain sequence along with its context. What antigen it recognizes has not been identified. The sample holds no much larger clone one base away, and base qualities are not on file. The study tested focal radiation therapy combined with CTLA-4 blockade (ipilimumab) in patients with chemo-refractory metastatic non-small-cell lung cancer. From a lookup of the germline V gene, CDR1 and CDR2 are MDHEN and SYDVKM. V and J are truncated by 10 bases and 5 bases respectively, leaving an intervening sequence of 14 bases. Spanning cysteine to phenylalanine, the CDR3 consists of 12 amino acids. Just CDR3 DNA is preserved here, 36 bases in frame from base 1. These data come from a study of radiotherapy plus CTLA-4 blockade in lung cancer listed by TCRdb under 2018. Concerning the study at large: Objective responses occurred in roughly 20% of enrolled patients, and less than 35% achieved disease control.

The method was the immunoSEQ multiplex PCR assay. The source is immuneACCESS, and TCRdb retained only in-frame sequences with V and J called. Part of the clones is not carried over; for the studies checked, unresolved V genes explain less than half of this, and the remainder is unexplained. This sample gives about 85,000 clones in total; more than 75% of them show up just once. The leading ten clones occupy approximately 2% of the sample. The investigation overall reported the following: Early dynamic changes in blood T cell clones, together with increased serum interferon-beta after radiation, were reported as the strongest predictors of response. After treatment with radiotherapy and ipilimumab, TCR clones that came from tumors expanded in the peripheral blood.

The sequencing here drew on peripheral blood, taken from a patient treated with radiotherapy plus ipilimumab. This chain joins TRBV28 to TRBJ2-5, with a weak D call of TRBD1 (5 bases match). This receptor was taken from a human donor with non-small cell lung cancer who had a partial response to radiotherapy plus ipilimumab. The CDR3 amino acid sequence is: CAIEGVGETQYF. The nucleotide sequence reads TGTGCCATCGAAGGGGTGGGGGAGACCCAGTACTTC. The entire variable domain, with the stretches around the CDR3 drawn from the reference TRBV28 and TRBJ2-5 proteins, is DVKVTQSSRYLVKRTGEKVFLECVQDMDHENMFWYRQDPGLGLRLIYFSYDVKMKEKGDIPEGYSVSREKKERFSLILESASTNQTSMYLCAIEGVGETQYFGPGTRLLVL.